This TCR beta chain stems from a study of response to subunit inactivated influenza vaccine. TCRdb reprocessed the RT-PCR reads via MiXCR and lists one record per CDR3 protein. The repertoire holds some 550,000 distinct CDR3 sequences, with under 30% as singletons. These data also formed part of another study, on T cells expressing NK-cell markers. That work adds: What made the TCR beta cDNA was 5'RACE template switching with UMIs.

The starting material was CD4+ T cells sorted from PBMCs, obtained less than 13 days after vaccination. The receptor's source is a man aged 50 to 59 who received an inactivated influenza vaccine.

The DNA for the CDR3 is TGTGCCACTGAGGACACCCGGGGCACTGAAGCTTTCTTT. It specifies CATEDTRGTEAFF. The V call is TRBV10-3, the J call TRBJ1-1; weak D call: TRBD1 (5 bases). Germline V gene sequence: CDR1 ENHRY, CDR2 SYGVKD. This CDR3 is built from 13 residues. V was clipped by 10 bases and J by 4 bases, with 16 bases between them.